The 12 T cell receptor beta chains in this list originate from one sample, sequenced in a study of OX40 agonist ivuxolimab in advanced cancers. Assay used: immunoSEQ multiplex PCR; TCRdb lists only in-frame clones, some missing. The table has over 65,000 clones, 92% seen once. This sample comprised CD4+ or CD8+ T cells sorted from blood, obtained in a trial of the OX40 agonist ivuxolimab. The receptors come from an adult with an advanced solid tumor such as melanoma, head and neck, liver or kidney cancer.

This chain links TRBV27 with TRBJ1-2, with D uncertain. The CDR3 is 19 residues long. The V and J ends lost 5 bases and 0 bases respectively, with 25 bases between them. Germline CDR1 and CDR2: MNHEY and SMNVEV (reference sequence). The CDR3 here is CASSLYPTLGRRANYGYTF. The DNA for the CDR3 is TGTGCCAGCAGTCTCTACCCCACTCTTGGACGGCGCGCTAACTATGGCTACACCTTC.

The genes are TRBV5-4 and TRBJ2-7, with unresolved D. Trimming stripped 3 bases from V and 0 bases from J, with 22 bases between. This CDR3 comprises 18 residues. CDR1 and CDR2 (germline): SGHNT, YYREEE (reference sequence). The CDR3 is CASSSLKSAALSSYEQYF. The CDR3, as DNA: TGTGCCAGCAGCTCCTTAAAAAGTGCCGCCCTCAGCTCCTACGAGCAGTACTTC.

In this sample, this clone turned up a few times. The J gene is TRBJ1-2, the V gene TRBV2; a possible D gene is TRBD1 (5 bases). CDR1 is SNHLY, CDR2 FYNNEI, per germline. The V end was cut by 4 bases, the J end by 4 bases, with 10 bases between. The CDR3 contains 13 residues. The CDR3 DNA sequence: TGTGCCAGCAGTGGGGACGTCGGCTATGGCTACACCTTC. Its protein product is CASSGDVGYGYTF.

The V call is TRBV5-5, the J call TRBJ1-2, with a possible D match to TRBD1 (6 bases). The CDR3 sequence is 15 residues long. Germline V gene lookup returns CDR1 SGHKS and CDR2 YYEKEE (reference sequence). V dropped 4 bases and J dropped 5 bases, with 18 bases sitting between them. The CDR3 DNA sequence: TGTGCCAGCAGCCGTGACAGGCGAGGGTTTTATGGCTACACCTTC. As protein: CASSRDRRGFYGYTF.

The chain has TRBV7-8 and TRBJ2-1; no reliable D call. With 0 bases removed from V and 0 bases from J, the gap between germline ends came to 6 bases. The CDR3 runs 15 residues. The germline CDR1 and CDR2 sequences are SGHVS and FQNEAQ. The CDR3 loop is CASSLARSSYNEQFF. The CDR3 DNA follows: TGTGCCAGCAGCTTAGCGCGGTCCTCCTACAATGAGCAGTTCTTC. The full variable domain, completed using reference TRBV7-8 and TRBJ2-1, is GAGVSQSPRYKVAKRGQDVALRCDPISGHVSLFWYQQALGQGPEFLTYFQNEAQLDKSGLPSDRFFAERPEGSVSTLKIQRTQQEDSAVYLCASSLARSSYNEQFFGPGTRLTVL.

The chain recombines TRBV6-6 with TRBJ1-5; D is unresolved. Between the trimmed V and J ends, which lost 7 bases and 0 bases, there was a span of 16 bases. This CDR3 has 16 residues. The germline gives CDR1 MNHNY, CDR2 SVGAGI (reference sequence). This chain's CDR3 is CASIENSGASNQPQHF. The DNA for the CDR3 is TGTGCCAGCATCGAAAACTCAGGAGCTAGCAATCAGCCCCAGCATTTT.

This chain links TRBV7-9 with TRBJ1-5; D is perhaps TRBD1 (6 bases). Germline V gene data show CDR1 as SEHNR and CDR2 as FQNEAQ (reference sequence). The CDR3 has 14 residues. Trimming pared 6 bases from V and 6 bases from J, leaving 15 bases between. The CDR3 nucleotides read TGTGCCAGCAGGGAGAGCAGGGGAGGTCAGCCCCAGCATTTT. Its translation: CASRESRGGQPQHF.

The V and J genes are TRBV14 and TRBJ2-5; the D is unclear. Germline V gene sequence: CDR1 SGHDN, CDR2 FVKESK. V lost 0 bases, J lost 5 bases, and 31 bases lay in between. The CDR3 has 21 amino acids. The CDR3: CASSQDLHSTVDRPVGETQYF. In DNA, the CDR3 is TGTGCCAGCAGCCAAGACCTACACTCTACAGTGGATAGGCCCGTAGGGGAGACCCAGTACTTC.

This clone was counted only a few times. The V call is TRBV6-5, the J call TRBJ1-2; 9 nucleotides agree with TRBD1. V trimming: 7 bases; J trimming: 1 base; junction bases outside the gene matches: 4. Germline-derived CDR1 and CDR2 are MNHEY and SVGAGI. This CDR3 region has 14 residues. CDR3 bases: TGTGCCAGCAAGCGGACAGGGGTTAACTATGGCTACACCTTC. Translating gives CASKRTGVNYGYTF.

This clone was picked up a small number of times. The rearrangement joins TRBV7-2 to TRBJ2-7, with 8 bases matching TRBD2. This CDR3 spans 15 amino acids. After removal of 5 bases from V and 5 bases from J, the junction contained 11 bases not matched to a gene. The germline V gene encodes CDR1 SGHTA and CDR2 FQGNSA. The CDR3 DNA sequence: TGTGCCAGCAGCCCTAGGGGACTAGGGTACGACGAGCAGTACTTC. It is translated as CASSPRGLGYDEQYF.

CDR3 DNA sequence: TGTGCCAGCAGCTTAGAGAGTTTAAGCTCCTACGAGCAGTACTTC. Translated: CASSLESLSSYEQYF. The rearrangement links TRBV7-2 to TRBJ2-7; D is undetermined. This CDR3 contains 15 residues. Trimming shortened V by 1 base and J by 0 bases, and 10 bases separated the two germline ends. Germline CDR1 and CDR2: SGHTA and FQGNSA.

The chain uses TRBV11-3 and TRBJ2-3, with 7 bases fitting TRBD1. The CDR3 loop spans 14 amino acids. Germline CDR1 SGHNT, CDR2 YENEEA. V trimming: 1 base; J trimming: 4 bases; junction bases outside the gene matches: 2. CDR3 in DNA: TGTGCCAGCAGCTTAGGACAGGGAGCAGATACGCAGTATTTT. It encodes CASSLGQGADTQYF.